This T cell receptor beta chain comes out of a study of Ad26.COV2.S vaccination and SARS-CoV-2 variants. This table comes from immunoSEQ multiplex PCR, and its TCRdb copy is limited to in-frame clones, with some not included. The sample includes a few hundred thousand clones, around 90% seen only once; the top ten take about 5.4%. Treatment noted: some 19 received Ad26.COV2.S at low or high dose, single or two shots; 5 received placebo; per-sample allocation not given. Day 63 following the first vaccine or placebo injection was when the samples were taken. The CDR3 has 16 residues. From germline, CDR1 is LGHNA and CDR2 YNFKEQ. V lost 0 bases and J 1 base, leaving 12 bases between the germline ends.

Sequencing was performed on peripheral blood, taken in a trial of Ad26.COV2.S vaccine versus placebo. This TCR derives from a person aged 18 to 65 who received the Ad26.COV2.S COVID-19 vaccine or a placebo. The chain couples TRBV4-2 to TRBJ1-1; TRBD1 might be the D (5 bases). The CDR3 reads CASSQEGTQGNTEAFF. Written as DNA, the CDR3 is TGTGCCAGCAGCCAAGAGGGGACTCAAGGGAACACTGAAGCTTTCTTT.